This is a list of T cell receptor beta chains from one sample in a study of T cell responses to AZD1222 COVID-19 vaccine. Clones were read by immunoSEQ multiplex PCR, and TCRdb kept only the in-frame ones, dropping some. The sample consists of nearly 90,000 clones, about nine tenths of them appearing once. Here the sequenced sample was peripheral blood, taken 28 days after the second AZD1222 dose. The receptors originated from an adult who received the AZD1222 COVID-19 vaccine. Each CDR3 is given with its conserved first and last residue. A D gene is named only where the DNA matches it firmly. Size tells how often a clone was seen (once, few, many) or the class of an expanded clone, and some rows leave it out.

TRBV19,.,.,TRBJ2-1,TGTGCCAGTAGCTCGTCGGGGGCGGGACGGTTCTTC,CASSSSGAGRFF
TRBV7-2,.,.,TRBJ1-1,TGTGCCAGCAGCTTAGGGGGAAGAAGGGGTCTGGGTGGCACTGAAGCTTTCTTT,CASSLGGRRGLGGTEAFF
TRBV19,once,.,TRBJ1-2,TGTGCCAGTAGTACCCGAACTACTAACTATGGCTACACCTTC,CASSTRTTNYGYTF
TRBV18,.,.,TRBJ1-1,TGTGCCAGCTCACCATCTGGGGCAAGGACTGAAGCTTTCTTT,CASSPSGARTEAFF
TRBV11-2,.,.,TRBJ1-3,TGTGCCAGCAGCTTAGACAGGGCTGGAAACACCATATATTTT,CASSLDRAGNTIYF
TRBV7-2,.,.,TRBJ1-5,TGTGCCAGCAGCTTTTGGGTTATCAATCAGCCCCAGCATTTT,CASSFWVINQPQHF
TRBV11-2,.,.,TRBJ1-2,TGTGCCAGCAGCTTAGGCCCAGGGACTAACTATGGCTACACCTTC,CASSLGPGTNYGYTF
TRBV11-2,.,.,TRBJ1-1,TGTGCCAGCAGATCTCCAGGGACTGAAGCTTTCTTT,CASRSPGTEAFF
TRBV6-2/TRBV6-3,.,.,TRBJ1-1,TGTGCCAGCAGCCCTAACACACTTGGGGGTGAAGCTTTCTTT,CASSPNTLGGEAFF
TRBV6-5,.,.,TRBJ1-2,TGTGCCAGCAGGACGGACAGCCGCTATGGCTACACCTTC,CASRTDSRYGYTF
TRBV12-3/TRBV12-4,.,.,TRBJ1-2,TGTGCCAGCAGTTTGGGCTCTATGGACTACACCTTC,CASSLGSMDYTF
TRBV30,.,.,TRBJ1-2,TGTGCCTGGAGTGTGGGTGGTACAGGGACGTATCGATACACCTTC,CAWSVGGTGTYRYTF
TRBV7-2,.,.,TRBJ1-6,TGTGCCAGCAGCCACGGCAATTCACCCCTCCACTTT,CASSHGNSPLHF
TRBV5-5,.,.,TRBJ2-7,TGTGCCAGCAGCTTCGGACCGTCTTTTGGCTACGAGCAGTACTTC,CASSFGPSFGYEQYF
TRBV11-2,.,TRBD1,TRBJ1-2,TGTGCCAGCAGCCCAATGACAGGGGCAGGATATGGCTACACCTTC,CASSPMTGAGYGYTF
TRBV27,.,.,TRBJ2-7,TGTGCCAGCAGCTCAGGGGGGTACGAGCAGTACTTC,CASSSGGYEQYF
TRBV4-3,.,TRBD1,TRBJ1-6,TGCGCCAGCGCAGGGGGCCAATTATATAATTCACCCCTCCACTTT,CASAGGQLYNSPLHF
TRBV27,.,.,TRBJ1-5,TGTGCCAGCAGTCCCCGAGGTCAGCCCCAGCATTTT,CASSPRGQPQHF
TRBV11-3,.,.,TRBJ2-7,TGTGCCAGCAGCTTGGGGCAGGGGTCGGGCTACGAGCAGTACTTC,CASSLGQGSGYEQYF
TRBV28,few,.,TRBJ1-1,TGTGCCAGCAGGTACGAAGGGGAGGTGTACACTGAAGCTTTCTTT,CASRYEGEVYTEAFF
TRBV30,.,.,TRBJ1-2,TGTGCCTGGAGTGTGGGGGGAGGGGTGACCTATGGCTACACCTTC,CAWSVGGGVTYGYTF
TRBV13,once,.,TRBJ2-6,TGTGCCAGCAGCTTACTGGGGGCAGGAGGGGCCAACGTCCTGACTTTC,CASSLLGAGGANVLTF
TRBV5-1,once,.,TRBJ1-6,TGCGCCAGCAGCTTGTCAGGGGATAATTCACCCCTCCACTTT,CASSLSGDNSPLHF
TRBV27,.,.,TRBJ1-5,TGTGCCAGCAGTTTACAGAGCGCCAATCAGCCCCAGCATTTT,CASSLQSANQPQHF
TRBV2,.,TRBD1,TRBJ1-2,TGTGCCAGCATGGGACAGGCCTACTATGGCTACACCTTC,CASMGQAYYGYTF
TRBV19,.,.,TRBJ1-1,TGTGCCAGTCGTGGCCGGAGACAGACTATGAACACTGAAGCTTTCTTT,CASRGRRQTMNTEAFF